Below are 3 T cell receptor beta chains sequenced from a single sample in a study of naive and memory T cell subsets. Both TRBC1 and TRBC2 were covered by a beta constant-region primer of two equimolar oligonucleotides. TCRdb reprocessed the UMI-ligation and nested PCR reads via MiXCR and lists one record per CDR3 protein. The repertoire holds 140,000 to 150,000 distinct CDR3 sequences, with about 18% as singletons. The sequenced sample consisted of naive CD4+ T cells from blood. These receptors were obtained from a human donor in good health.

Many counts were recorded for this clonotype. V usage is TRBV7-9 and J usage is TRBJ1-2, with D possibly matching TRBD1 (5 bases). V was shortened by 4 bases and J by 0 bases, with 6 bases between the two germline ends. This CDR3 has 13 residues. Germline V gene lookup returns CDR1 SEHNR and CDR2 FQNEAQ (reference sequence). The DNA of the CDR3 is TGTGCCAGCAGCTCGACAGCTAACTATGGCTACACCTTC. Protein product: CASSSTANYGYTF.

This chain joins TRBV20-1 and TRBJ2-1; 14 bases line up with TRBD2. The germline gives CDR1 DFQATT, CDR2 SNEGSKA (reference sequence). The CDR3 spans 19 residues. After removal of 2 bases from V and 1 base from J, the junction contained 10 bases not matched to a gene. CDR3 DNA sequence: TGCAGTGCTAGACGGGAGCTCGGGACTAGCGGGGGTTCCTACAATGAGCAGTTCTTC. Encoded protein: CSARRELGTSGGSYNEQFF.

In its sample, this clonotype was seen a few times. The V gene is TRBV2, the J gene TRBJ2-1, with no clear D. The V gene lost 6 bases and the J gene lost 9 bases, with 15 bases spanning the gap. CDR3 length equals 13 residues. Germline CDR1 reads SNHLY; CDR2 reads FYNNEI. The CDR3, as DNA: TGTGCCAGCAGGGGCCGGGCAGGTGGTGAGCAGTTCTTC. This translates into CASRGRAGGEQFF.